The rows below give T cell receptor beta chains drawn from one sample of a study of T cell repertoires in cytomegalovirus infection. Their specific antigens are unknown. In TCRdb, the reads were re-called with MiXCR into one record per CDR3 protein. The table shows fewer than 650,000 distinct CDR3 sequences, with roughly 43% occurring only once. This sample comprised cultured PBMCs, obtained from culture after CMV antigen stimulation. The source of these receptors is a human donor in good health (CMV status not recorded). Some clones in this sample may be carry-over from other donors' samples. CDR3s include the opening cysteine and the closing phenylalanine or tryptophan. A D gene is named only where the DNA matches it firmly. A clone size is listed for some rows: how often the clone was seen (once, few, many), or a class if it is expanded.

DNA: TGTGCCAGTAGTATTCGACCAACAGGCCAAGCTTTCTTT; CDR3: CASSIRPTGQAFF; J: TRBJ1-1; D: .; V: TRBV19; length: 13; size: few
DNA: TGTGCCAGCAGTTTACAGGGTTCGACGACTGAAGCTTTCTTT; CDR3: CASSLQGSTTEAFF; J: TRBJ1-1; D: .; V: TRBV2; length: 14; size: few
DNA: TGTGCCAGCAGCACACCTCAGGGTGATCGTATCTATGGCTACATCTTC; CDR3: CASSTPQGDRIYGYIF; J: TRBJ1-2; D: .; V: TRBV11-2; length: 16; size: .
DNA: TGTGCCAGCAGCCCCCCCCCTAGCGGGAGAGTCGAGCAGTACTTC; CDR3: CASSPPPSGRVEQYF; J: TRBJ2-7; D: TRBD2; V: TRBV7-6; length: 15; size: few
DNA: TGCAGTGCCCACCTGACTAGGGCCCAAAACAATGAGCAGTTCTTC; CDR3: CSAHLTRAQNNEQFF; J: TRBJ2-1; D: .; V: TRBV20-1; length: 15; size: .
DNA: TGTGCCAGCAGCCAACCAGGTCGGAACACTGAAGCTTTCTTT; CDR3: CASSQPGRNTEAFF; J: TRBJ1-1; D: .; V: TRBV7-9; length: 14; size: few
DNA: TGTGCCAGCAGCTTGGAGGGTGACGAGCAGTACTTC; CDR3: CASSLEGDEQYF; J: TRBJ2-7; D: .; V: TRBV7-2; length: 12; size: many
DNA: TGTGCCAGCGGATCTTACCACGAGCAGTACTTC; CDR3: CASGSYHEQYF; J: TRBJ2-7; D: .; V: TRBV6-8; length: 11; size: .
DNA: TGTGCCAGCACCCCCCGGTACTCGGCCAAAAACATTCAGTACTTC; CDR3: CASTPRYSAKNIQYF; J: TRBJ2-4; D: .; V: TRBV6-1; length: 15; size: .
DNA: TGTGCCAGCAGTGTGGGACAAGAAGATGGCTACACCTTC; CDR3: CASSVGQEDGYTF; J: TRBJ1-2; D: .; V: TRBV2; length: 13; size: .
DNA: TGCGCCAGCAGCCAAGAGGGGAGCTCTACTTTGAACACTGAAGCTTTCTTT; CDR3: CASSQEGSSTLNTEAFF; J: TRBJ1-1; D: .; V: TRBV4-1; length: 17; size: few
DNA: TGTGCCAGCAGCTTTGACTTGTCCAGCGGGGGGGCCGGCACAGATACGCAGTATTTT; CDR3: CASSFDLSSGGAGTDTQYF; J: TRBJ2-3; D: TRBD2; V: TRBV7-9; length: 19; size: .
DNA: TGCGCCAGCAGCACCTCAACGGGACTTCGGGTTGAGCAGTTCTTC; CDR3: CASSTSTGLRVEQFF; J: TRBJ2-1; D: .; V: TRBV5-1; length: 15; size: .
DNA: TGTGCCAGCAGCGACCGGGCCATAAGCTCCTACGAGCAGTACTTC; CDR3: CASSDRAISSYEQYF; J: TRBJ2-7; D: .; V: TRBV7-2; length: 15; size: few
DNA: TGTGCCAGCAGCGCCGAACTAGCGGGAGGGCCTTTCAATGAGCAGTTCTTC; CDR3: CASSAELAGGPFNEQFF; J: TRBJ2-1; D: TRBD2; V: TRBV7-9; length: 17; size: .
DNA: TGTGCCAGCAGCTTAATTACTAGGGAAGCTTTCTTT; CDR3: CASSLITREAFF; J: TRBJ1-1; D: .; V: TRBV7-2; length: 12; size: few
DNA: TGTGCCAGCAGCTCGTTACGGTCCAATGGCTACACCTTC; CDR3: CASSSLRSNGYTF; J: TRBJ1-2; D: .; V: TRBV7-6; length: 13; size: few
DNA: TGTGCCAGCAGCGGGGGGGGACTAGCTGCAGATACGCAGTATTTT; CDR3: CASSGGGLAADTQYF; J: TRBJ2-3; D: TRBD2; V: TRBV5-4; length: 15; size: .
DNA: TGTGCCAGCAGCTTAGCAAGGGGGGGCCCACCCTACGAGCAGTACTTC; CDR3: CASSLARGGPPYEQYF; J: TRBJ2-7; D: .; V: TRBV7-2; length: 16; size: .
DNA: TGTGCCAGCTTGAAGACAGATACGCAGTATTTT; CDR3: CASLKTDTQYF; J: TRBJ2-3; D: .; V: TRBV7-2; length: 11; size: few
DNA: TGTGCCAGCAGTTGGGGTCATACGCAGTATTTT; CDR3: CASSWGHTQYF; J: TRBJ2-3; D: .; V: TRBV6-5; length: 11; size: .
DNA: TGTGCCAGCAGTTACGGCGAAGAAGACAATGAGCAGTTCTTC; CDR3: CASSYGEEDNEQFF; J: TRBJ2-1; D: .; V: TRBV6-2/TRBV6-3; length: 14; size: .
DNA: TGTGCCACCAGCAGAGTTCCCCGGGGGGCCGGGAACATTCAGTACTTC; CDR3: CATSRVPRGAGNIQYF; J: TRBJ2-4; D: .; V: TRBV15; length: 16; size: .
DNA: TGTGCCAGCAAGGAGGACAGGGGGGCCCACGAGCAGTACTTC; CDR3: CASKEDRGAHEQYF; J: TRBJ2-7; D: TRBD1; V: TRBV6-2/TRBV6-3; length: 14; size: .
DNA: TGTGCCAGCAGCTTAGACCGGGTCGGGAGAAAGGTCTTC; CDR3: CASSLDRVGRKVF; J: TRBJ2-1; D: .; V: TRBV7-9; length: 13; size: .
DNA: TGTGCATCCGGGCCCCCGCGAAAGCAGTTCTTC; CDR3: CASGPPRKQFF; J: TRBJ2-1; D: .; V: TRBV10-3; length: 11; size: few
DNA: TGTGCCATCAGTGAGTCGTATTCGGGACAGGCCTCCAACTATGGCTACACCTTC; CDR3: CAISESYSGQASNYGYTF; J: TRBJ1-2; D: TRBD1; V: TRBV10-3; length: 18; size: .
DNA: TGCAGTGCTAGACCCTCATCCACGGGTGAGCAGTACTTC; CDR3: CSARPSSTGEQYF; J: TRBJ2-7; D: .; V: TRBV20-1; length: 13; size: .
DNA: TGTGCCAGCAGTTTTGCGAGCGGTGAAAAACTGTTTTTT; CDR3: CASSFASGEKLFF; J: TRBJ1-4; D: .; V: TRBV12-3/TRBV12-4; length: 13; size: .
DNA: TGTGCCAGCAGCTTAGTGTGGGGGTGGCCCACAGAGACCCAGTACTTC; CDR3: CASSLVWGWPTETQYF; J: TRBJ2-5; D: .; V: TRBV7-2; length: 16; size: few
DNA: TGTGCCAGCAGCGCCTGGACAGGGGGCTACGAGCAGTACTTC; CDR3: CASSAWTGGYEQYF; J: TRBJ2-7; D: TRBD1; V: TRBV7-2; length: 14; size: .
DNA: TGCGCCAGCAGCCAAGAAGTAATGGAGGAAAAACTGTTTTTT; CDR3: CASSQEVMEEKLFF; J: TRBJ1-4; D: .; V: TRBV4-3; length: 14; size: .
DNA: TGCAGTGCTAGAGGGCTCACTGGATACGAGCAGTACTTC; CDR3: CSARGLTGYEQYF; J: TRBJ2-7; D: .; V: TRBV20-1; length: 13; size: .
DNA: TGTGCCAGCAGTTACTACAGTTTCGAGACCCAGTACTTC; CDR3: CASSYYSFETQYF; J: TRBJ2-5; D: .; V: TRBV6-2/TRBV6-3; length: 13; size: .
DNA: TGTGCCAGCAGCCTTAAGGCCGGGATGTACGAGCAGTACTTC; CDR3: CASSLKAGMYEQYF; J: TRBJ2-7; D: .; V: TRBV7-2; length: 14; size: .
DNA: TGTGCCAGCAGCTTAGTGGGGGGGAAAACGTACGAGCAGTACTTC; CDR3: CASSLVGGKTYEQYF; J: TRBJ2-7; D: TRBD2; V: TRBV7-2; length: 15; size: few
DNA: TGTGCCAGCAGCAAGCGGGAGGGCGAGAATGAGCAGTTCTTC; CDR3: CASSKREGENEQFF; J: TRBJ2-1; D: TRBD2; V: TRBV6-8; length: 14; size: .
DNA: TGTGCCAGCAGACACACCCGCTGGGGGGCGGGAAACACCATATATTTT; CDR3: CASRHTRWGAGNTIYF; J: TRBJ1-3; D: .; V: TRBV12-3/TRBV12-4; length: 16; size: .
DNA: TGTGCCAGCAGTTTATTAGGGGTTGGGAGAGAAAAACTGTTTTTT; CDR3: CASSLLGVGREKLFF; J: TRBJ1-4; D: .; V: TRBV28; length: 15; size: few
DNA: TGTGCCAGCAGCTTATCTCGGATTCCGAACACTGAAGCTTTCTTT; CDR3: CASSLSRIPNTEAFF; J: TRBJ1-1; D: .; V: TRBV7-2; length: 15; size: few
DNA: TGTGCCAGCAGCTTTAGAGGGCGGGGGGGTAGCACAGATACGCAGTATTTT; CDR3: CASSFRGRGGSTDTQYF; J: TRBJ2-3; D: TRBD2; V: TRBV11-2; length: 17; size: .
DNA: TGTGCCAGCAGTTTCTCCACCGTTGGAGATACGCAGTATTTT; CDR3: CASSFSTVGDTQYF; J: TRBJ2-3; D: .; V: TRBV28; length: 14; size: .
DNA: TGTGCCAGCAGCTTAAGTGTCGACCTCATATTCGGAAACACCATATATTTT; CDR3: CASSLSVDLIFGNTIYF; J: TRBJ1-3; D: .; V: TRBV7-8; length: 17; size: few
DNA: TGTGCCAGCAGCTCCTTCGGGGGCACAGATACGCAGTATTTT; CDR3: CASSSFGGTDTQYF; J: TRBJ2-3; D: .; V: TRBV7-2; length: 14; size: .
DNA: TGTGCCAGCAGACAAGACCTTCTTCAACCTTCCGGGAACATTCAGTACTTC; CDR3: CASRQDLLQPSGNIQYF; J: TRBJ2-4; D: .; V: TRBV28; length: 17; size: .
DNA: TGTGCCAGCCGGAACAGGGACCACACTGAAGCTTTCTTT; CDR3: CASRNRDHTEAFF; J: TRBJ1-1; D: .; V: TRBV7-9; length: 13; size: .
DNA: TGCGCCAGCAGCCAAGAAATTCCCGGGACAGCAACTAACTATGGCTACACCTTC; CDR3: CASSQEIPGTATNYGYTF; J: TRBJ1-2; D: TRBD1; V: TRBV4-3; length: 18; size: .
DNA: TGTGCCAGCAGCTTAGCGGGACTAGCGGGAGAGACCCAGTACTTC; CDR3: CASSLAGLAGETQYF; J: TRBJ2-5; D: TRBD2; V: TRBV7-6; length: 15; size: .
DNA: TGTGCCAGCAGTCCAGGGTCGGGGTACGAGCAGTACTTC; CDR3: CASSPGSGYEQYF; J: TRBJ2-7; D: .; V: TRBV7-2; length: 13; size: few